Each of the 3 T cell receptor beta chains below was sequenced from the same sample in a study of blood T cell repertoires in COVID-19. Only in-frame clones appear in the TCRdb table, and some are missing; sequencing was by immunoSEQ multiplex PCR. The data contain 70,000 or so clones, around nine tenths of them singletons. Sequenced input: peripheral blood. The receptors here all came from a woman aged 80 or over with acute or convalescent COVID-19.

Comment on this clone: Mismatch with germline at one junction end may stem from a read error. The rearrangement joins TRBV6-6 to TRBJ1-2, with no clear D. The CDR3 spans 14 residues. Germline V lookup: CDR1 MNHNY, CDR2 SVGAGI (reference sequence). The CDR3 region is CASSPTDVNSGYTF. The CDR3 DNA is TGTGCCAGCAGTCCCACCGATGTTAACTCTGGCTACACCTTC.

The chain employs TRBV5-8 and TRBJ2-2, with TRBD2 matching 9 bases. Per germline, CDR1 SGHTS and CDR2 YDEGEE. J was trimmed by 6 bases and V by 2 bases; bases with no gene match: 8. There are 16 residues in the CDR3. The CDR3 DNA reads TGTGCCAGCAGCTTTAAGACTAGCGGATCCGCCGGGGAGCTGTTTTTT. This encodes CASSFKTSGSAGELFF.

The rearrangement links TRBV2 to TRBJ2-3; tentatively, D is TRBD2 (5 bases). V was clipped by 7 bases and J by 2 bases, with 7 bases between them. Per the germline V gene, CDR1 is SNHLY and CDR2 is FYNNEI. CDR3 length equals 12 residues. The CDR3 DNA reads TGTGCCAGCAAAGGACTCACAGATACGCAGTATTTT. As protein: CASKGLTDTQYF.